These 25 T cell receptor beta chains came from one sample sequenced in a study of blood T cell repertoires in COVID-19. TCRdb's copy holds only in-frame clones and misses some; the assay was immunoSEQ multiplex PCR. The sample holds some 670,000 clones, over 80% seen once. The sequencing input was peripheral blood. The origin of the receptors is a woman aged 18-30 years with acute or convalescent COVID-19.

This clone was picked up one time. The V call is TRBV19, the J call TRBJ2-7; 10 nucleotides align to TRBD1. Germline CDR1 reads LNHDA; CDR2 reads SQIVND (reference sequence). Trimming at V came to 5 bases and at J to 1 base, leaving 8 bases not matched to a gene. This CDR3 is 16 amino acids long. The CDR3 nucleotides read TGTGCCAGTAGTCCCGGACCGGGACAGGGGTCCTACGAGCAGTACTTC. This encodes CASSPGPGQGSYEQYF.

V and J are TRBV7-2 and TRBJ1-2; D might be TRBD1 (6 bases). V gave up 6 bases and J gave up 3 bases, with 14 bases separating them. Germline V gene lookup returns CDR1 SGHTA and CDR2 FQGNSA. This CDR3 region has 14 residues. CDR3 DNA: TGTGCCAGCAGTACAGGGCGTATAGACTATGGCTACACCTTC. It specifies CASSTGRIDYGYTF.

V usage is TRBV6-6 and J usage is TRBJ1-1; maybe TRBD1 (6 bases). The V end lost 2 bases, the J end lost 1 base, and 11 bases lay between the germline ends. In germline, CDR1 is MNHNY, CDR2 SVGAGI (reference sequence). The CDR3 contains 15 residues. CDR3 residues: CASSYGGTQNTEAFF. Here the CDR3 DNA reads TGTGCCAGCAGTTACGGTGGGACACAGAACACTGAAGCTTTCTTT.

This rearrangement joins TRBV4-3 to TRBJ1-1, with TRBD1 matching 8 bases. CDR1 and CDR2 (germline): LGHNA, YSLEER. J lost 5 bases, V lost 2 bases, and 10 bases had no gene match. The CDR3 spans 16 residues. CDR3 region: CASSQQYGQGGTEAFF. The DNA of the CDR3 is TGCGCCAGCAGCCAACAGTACGGACAGGGAGGAACTGAAGCTTTCTTT.

This sequence joins TRBV18 and TRBJ1-2; 9 bases are a match to TRBD1. Unmatched junction bases numbered 7, after V lost 3 bases and J lost 8 bases. The CDR3 has 14 amino acids. Looked up from germline, CDR1 is KGHSH and CDR2 is LQKENI. In DNA, the CDR3 is TGTGCCAGCTCACCCTCCGACAGGGGGAACGGCTACACCTTC. As protein: CASSPSDRGNGYTF.

This chain links TRBV21-1 with TRBJ2-5; whether TRBD1, the table's D call, matches the DNA was not checked. TRBV21-1 is flagged as a pseudogene. The CDR3 is 13 residues long. The CDR3 DNA follows: TGTGCCATCCGACAGGGATGGGGTGAGACCCAGTACTTC. Residues: CAIRQGWGETQYF.

V is TRBV6-1 and J is TRBJ1-2; D is perhaps TRBD1 (5 bases). The CDR3 consists of 15 residues. V gave up 2 bases and J gave up 0 bases, with 10 bases separating them. Looked up from germline, CDR1 is MNHNS and CDR2 is SASEGT. This CDR3 is CASSENPTANYGYTF. DNA for the CDR3: TGTGCCAGCAGTGAAAACCCGACAGCTAACTATGGCTACACCTTC.

Of note for this clone: Other DNA sequences from this sample encode an identical CDR3 as well. The chain has TRBV29-1 and TRBJ1-5; weak D call: TRBD1 (5 bases). CDR3 length equals 12 residues. The V end was cut by 6 bases, the J end by 4 bases, with 10 bases between. Germline V CDR1 and CDR2: SQVTM, ANQGSEA. The CDR3 here is CSVGEGNQPQHF. The CDR3 DNA sequence: TGCAGCGTAGGGGAAGGGAATCAGCCCCAGCATTTT.

V is TRBV5-5 and J is TRBJ2-6; D call uncertain. Trimming stripped 0 bases from V and 4 bases from J, with 11 bases between. Germline CDR1 SGHKS, CDR2 YYEKEE (reference sequence). The CDR3 totals 16 residues. The CDR3 sequence: CASSLVGLSGANVLTF. CDR3 bases: TGTGCCAGCAGCTTGGTCGGTCTCTCAGGGGCCAACGTCCTGACTTTC.

V and J are TRBV30 and TRBJ1-2; 7 bases agree with TRBD1. CDR3 length equals 17 residues. Germline CDR1 is GTSNPN and CDR2 is SVGIG (reference sequence). V trimming: 0 bases; J trimming: 0 bases; junction bases outside the gene matches: 10. The chain's CDR3 is CAWSVLGGAPSNYGYTF. Here the CDR3 DNA reads TGTGCCTGGAGTGTACTAGGGGGCGCCCCCTCTAACTATGGCTACACCTTC.

The CDR3 DNA reads TGTGCCAGCAGTGACCTAACTCAGGCTAGCACAGATACGCAGTATTTT. The encoded protein is CASSDLTQASTDTQYF. The J gene is TRBJ2-3, the V gene TRBV6-2 or TRBV6-3; no definite D call. This CDR3 has 16 amino acids. Germline V gene sequence: CDR1 MNHEY, CDR2 SVGEGT. Trimming took 5 bases from V and 0 from J, leaving 15 bases between them.

This rearrangement joins TRBV2 to TRBJ1-3; D not certain. CDR3 length: 11 residues. The V and J ends lost 6 bases and 4 bases respectively, with 4 bases between them. The germline gives CDR1 SNHLY, CDR2 FYNNEI. CDR3 region: CASRTGNTIYF. CDR3 DNA: TGTGCCAGCAGAACAGGAAACACCATATATTTT.

The rearrangement joins TRBV5-6 to TRBJ2-7; 12 bases match TRBD1. Trimming at V came to 3 bases and at J to 4 bases, leaving 8 bases not matched to a gene. Germline loops: CDR1 SGHDT, CDR2 YYEEEE. CDR3 length: 16 amino acids. The CDR3 reads CASSWQPGQGAYEQYF. DNA of the CDR3: TGTGCCAGCAGCTGGCAACCGGGACAGGGGGCGTACGAGCAGTACTTC.

The rearrangement joins TRBV6-6 to TRBJ1-5; D gene uncertain. The germline V and J ends were trimmed by 2 bases and 3 bases, with 11 bases remaining between them. CDR1 is MNHNY, CDR2 SVGAGI, per germline (reference sequence). This CDR3 has 15 amino acids. CDR3 nucleotides: TGTGCCAGCAGTTACGCAGAGAACTACAATCAGCCCCAGCATTTT. This translates into CASSYAENYNQPQHF.

This chain uses TRBV3-1 (or the pseudogene TRBV3-2) with TRBJ2-1; 7 bases map to TRBD2. The J segment lost 6 bases and the V segment lost 4 bases, leaving 12 bases of the junction unmatched. CDR3 length: 16 residues. CDR1 is LGHDT and CDR2 is YNNKEL in the germline V gene (reference sequence). CDR3 in amino acids: CASSRLGLTGGNEQFF. For the CDR3, the DNA is TGTGCCAGCAGCCGTTTGGGGCTGACGGGGGGCAATGAGCAGTTCTTC.

The genes are TRBV3-1 (or the pseudogene TRBV3-2) and TRBJ1-2; D remains unclear. The CDR3 extends over 14 amino acids. Germline V gene lookup returns CDR1 LGHDT and CDR2 YNNKEL (reference sequence). The germline V and J ends were trimmed by 3 bases and 2 bases, with 10 bases remaining between them. This CDR3 is CASSQRVGNYGYTF. The CDR3 DNA sequence: TGTGCCAGCAGCCAGAGGGTTGGAAACTATGGCTACACCTTC.

This chain uses TRBV12-5 with TRBJ2-1; 9 bases align to TRBD1. From germline, CDR1 is LGHNT and CDR2 FRNRAP. With V trimmed by 7 bases and J by 9 bases, 16 bases remained unmatched. The CDR3 has 16 residues. CDR3 residues: CASAKNRDRVLSEQFF. The DNA of the CDR3 is TGTGCTAGTGCTAAGAACCGGGACAGGGTCCTTAGTGAGCAGTTCTTC.

The rearrangement uses TRBV19 and TRBJ1-6, with D uncertain. Germline lookup yields CDR1 LNHDA and CDR2 SQIVND (reference sequence). The CDR3 sequence is 14 residues long. V was cut by 9 bases and J by 3 bases, with 12 bases left in between. CDR3 DNA sequence: TGTGCCAGCTCTCAGCGGAACTATAATTCACCCCTCCACTTT. It codes for CASSQRNYNSPLHF. The entire variable domain, with the rest obtained from reference TRBV19 and TRBJ1-6, is as follows: DGGITQSPKYLFRKEGQNVTLSCEQNLNHDAMYWYRQDPGQGLRLIYYSQIVNDFQKGDIAEGYSVSREKKESFPLTVTSAQKNPTAFYLCASSQRNYNSPLHFGNGTRLTVT.

As regards this clone: Distinct nucleotide sequences in the sample also encode this CDR3. The CDR3 spells CASSLVATEAFF. CDR3 sequence (DNA): TGTGCCAGCAGCTTAGTGGCCACTGAAGCTTTCTTT. The chain couples TRBV7-9 to TRBJ1-1; D gene uncertain. The CDR3 loop spans 12 amino acids. V gave up 1 base and J gave up 4 bases, with 4 bases separating them. CDR1 and CDR2 (germline): SEHNR, FQNEAQ (reference sequence).

This clone was counted a few times. The V call is TRBV3-1 (or the pseudogene TRBV3-2), the J call TRBJ1-6; D is uncertain. V lost 0 bases and J lost 6, with 12 bases in between. The CDR3 has 16 amino acids. Per the germline V gene, CDR1 is LGHDT and CDR2 is YNNKEL (reference sequence). The CDR3, as DNA: TGTGCCAGCAGCCAAGAAACGAGGGTCCCTAATTCACCCCTCCACTTT. It encodes CASSQETRVPNSPLHF.

V gene TRBV24-1 combines with J gene TRBJ1-5; D unclear. Trimming cost V 2 bases and J 5 bases, with 24 bases left between them. The CDR3 runs to 19 residues. CDR1 KGHDR and CDR2 SFDVKD come from the germline V gene. CDR3 DNA: TGTGCCACCAGTGATTCCCCGCGTTCGGTCCGTATCTTCGATCAGCCCCAGCATTTT. Protein: CATSDSPRSVRIFDQPQHF.

V and J are TRBV18 and TRBJ2-2; TRBD2 is a possible D gene (5 bases). Germline V lookup: CDR1 KGHSH, CDR2 LQKENI. V was cut by 4 bases and J by 5 bases, with 17 bases left in between. This CDR3 comprises 16 residues. Here the CDR3 DNA reads TGTGCCAGCTCACGGATGCAGGCGCGCGGGACCGGGGAGCTGTTTTTT. Its translation is CASSRMQARGTGELFF.

CDR3 in amino acids: CASSARTKGTGELFF. CDR3 sequence (DNA): TGTGCCAGCAGCGCCAGGACAAAGGGGACCGGGGAGCTGTTTTTT. This chain links TRBV9 with TRBJ2-2; D is possibly TRBD1 (5 bases). The CDR3 is 15 residues long. Germline V gives CDR1 SGDLS, CDR2 YYNGEE. V was clipped by 3 bases and J by 5 bases, with 14 bases between them.

This rearrangement joins TRBV5-5 to TRBJ2-6; D uncertain. V lost 2 bases to trimming and J lost 4 bases, with 4 bases between them. Germline V gene lookup returns CDR1 SGHKS and CDR2 YYEKEE (reference sequence). This CDR3 contains 13 residues. The CDR3 sequence is CASSFTGANVLTF. The CDR3 DNA reads TGTGCCAGCAGCTTCACAGGGGCCAACGTCCTGACTTTC.

This sequence joins TRBV4-3 and TRBJ2-1, with 10 bases aligning to TRBD1. Trimming took 0 bases from V and 8 from J; bases not matched to a gene: 13. The CDR3 spans 18 residues. Germline loops: CDR1 LGHNA, CDR2 YSLEER. The CDR3 DNA reads TGCGCCAGCAGCCAAGATCTAGGGGGGACAGGGGTTTACGATGAGCAGTTCTTC. This sequence encodes CASSQDLGGTGVYDEQFF.